The 3 T cell receptor beta chains below all came from one sample that was sequenced in a study of blood T cell repertoires in COVID-19. Sequencing was performed with immunoSEQ multiplex PCR; in TCRdb, only in-frame clones are kept and a portion is missing. The sample carries 450,000 or so clones, less than 95% recorded once. The sequencing sample was made of PBMCs or T cells enriched from blood (not recorded which). These TCRs come from a man between 18 and 29 years old who had recovered from COVID-19.

This rearrangement joins TRBV3-1 (or the pseudogene TRBV3-2) to TRBJ1-1; D remains ambiguous. Between the trimmed V and J ends, which lost 1 base and 5 bases, there was a span of 11 bases. Germline V gene sequence: CDR1 LGHDT, CDR2 YNNKEL (reference sequence). There are 14 residues in the CDR3. The CDR3 sequence is CASSQGVSGTEAFF. Here the CDR3 DNA reads TGTGCCAGCAGCCAAGGGGTTTCGGGGACTGAAGCTTTCTTT.

The chain is built from TRBV11-2 and TRBJ2-7; 7 bases align to TRBD1. CDR3 length equals 15 residues. The germline CDR1 and CDR2 sequences are SGHAT and FQNNGV. With 4 bases clipped from V and 0 bases from J, the junction kept 6 bases outside the gene matches. The CDR3 loop is CASSWDSLSSYEQYF. CDR3 in DNA: TGTGCCAGCAGCTGGGACAGCTTAAGCTCCTACGAGCAGTACTTC.

The J gene is TRBJ2-3, the V gene TRBV7-3; 8 bases match TRBD2. CDR1 and CDR2 from the germline V gene are SGHTA and FQGTGA. V dropped 4 bases and J dropped 4; count of bases not matched to a gene: 10. The CDR3 totals 16 residues. CDR3 loop: CASSSTSGGRADTQYF. CDR3 in DNA: TGTGCCAGCAGCTCAACTAGCGGAGGGAGGGCAGATACGCAGTATTTT.